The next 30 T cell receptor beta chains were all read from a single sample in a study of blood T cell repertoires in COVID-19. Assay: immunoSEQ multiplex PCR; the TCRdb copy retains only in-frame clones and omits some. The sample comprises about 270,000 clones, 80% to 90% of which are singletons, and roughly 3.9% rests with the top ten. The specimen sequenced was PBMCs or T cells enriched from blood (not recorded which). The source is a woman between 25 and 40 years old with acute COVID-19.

The DNA for the CDR3 is TGTGCCAGCAGTTACGTTGGACACAGCTCCTACGAGCAGTACTTC. Translated, it gives CASSYVGHSSYEQYF. J is TRBJ2-7 and V is TRBV6-2 or TRBV6-3; TRBD1 might be the D (5 bases). The germline gives CDR1 MNHEY, CDR2 SVGEGT. The V end was cut by 2 bases, the J end by 0 bases, with 11 bases between. The CDR3 totals 15 residues.

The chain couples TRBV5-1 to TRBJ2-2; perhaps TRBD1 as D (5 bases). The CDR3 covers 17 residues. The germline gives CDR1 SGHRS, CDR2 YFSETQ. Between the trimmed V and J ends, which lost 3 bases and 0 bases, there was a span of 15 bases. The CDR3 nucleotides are TGCGCCAGCAGCTACTGGCCGGTACAGGCGAACACCGGGGAGCTGTTTTTT. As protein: CASSYWPVQANTGELFF.

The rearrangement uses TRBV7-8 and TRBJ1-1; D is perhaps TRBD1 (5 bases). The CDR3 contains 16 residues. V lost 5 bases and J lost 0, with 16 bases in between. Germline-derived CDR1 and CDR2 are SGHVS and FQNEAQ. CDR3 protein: CASSGRGGALNTEAFF. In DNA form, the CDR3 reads TGTGCCAGCAGCGGCCGGGGAGGGGCCCTGAACACTGAAGCTTTCTTT.

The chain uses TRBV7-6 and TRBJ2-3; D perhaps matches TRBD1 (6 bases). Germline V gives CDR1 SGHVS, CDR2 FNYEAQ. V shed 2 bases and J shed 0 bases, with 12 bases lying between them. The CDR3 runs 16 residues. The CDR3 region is CASSLQGGASTDTQYF. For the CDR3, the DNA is TGTGCCAGCAGCTTACAAGGGGGTGCTAGCACAGATACGCAGTATTTT.

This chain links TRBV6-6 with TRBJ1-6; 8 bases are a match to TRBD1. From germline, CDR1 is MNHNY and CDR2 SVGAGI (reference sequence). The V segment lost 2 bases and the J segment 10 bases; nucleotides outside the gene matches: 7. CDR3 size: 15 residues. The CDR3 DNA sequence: TGTGCCAGCAGTTACGAGCAGGGGGCAGTCTCACCCCTCCACTTT. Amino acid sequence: CASSYEQGAVSPLHF.

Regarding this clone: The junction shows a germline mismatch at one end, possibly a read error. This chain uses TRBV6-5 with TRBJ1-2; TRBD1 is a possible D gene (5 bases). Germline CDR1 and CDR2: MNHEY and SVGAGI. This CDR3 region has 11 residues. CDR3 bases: TGTGCCAGCACCGATTTACAGGACCTTTCCTTC. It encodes CASTDLQDLSF.

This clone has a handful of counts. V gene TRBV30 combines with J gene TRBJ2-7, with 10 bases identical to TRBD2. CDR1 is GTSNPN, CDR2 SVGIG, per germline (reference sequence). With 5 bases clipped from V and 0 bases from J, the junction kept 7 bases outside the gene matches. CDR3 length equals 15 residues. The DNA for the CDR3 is TGTGCCTGGCGACGGACTAGCGGCTACTCCTACGAGCAGTACTTC. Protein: CAWRRTSGYSYEQYF.

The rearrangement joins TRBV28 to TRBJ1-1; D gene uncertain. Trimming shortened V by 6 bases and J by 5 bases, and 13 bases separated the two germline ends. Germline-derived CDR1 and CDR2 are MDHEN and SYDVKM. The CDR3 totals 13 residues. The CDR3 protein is CASRLGGMTEAFF. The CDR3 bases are TGTGCCAGCAGGTTAGGAGGGATGACTGAAGCTTTCTTT.

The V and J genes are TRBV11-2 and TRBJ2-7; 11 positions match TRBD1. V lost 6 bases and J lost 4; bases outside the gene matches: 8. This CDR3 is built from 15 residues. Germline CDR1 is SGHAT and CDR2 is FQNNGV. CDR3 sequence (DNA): TGTGCCAGCAGACGACCGGGACAGGGGGAGTACGAGCAGTACTTC. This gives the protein CASRRPGQGEYEQYF.

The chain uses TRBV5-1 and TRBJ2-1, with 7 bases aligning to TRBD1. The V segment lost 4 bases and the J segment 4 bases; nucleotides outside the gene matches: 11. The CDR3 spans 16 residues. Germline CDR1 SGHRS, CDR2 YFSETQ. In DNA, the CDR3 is TGCGCCAGCAGCCTCACAGGGGCGGGCTTTTACAATGAGCAGTTCTTC. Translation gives CASSLTGAGFYNEQFF.

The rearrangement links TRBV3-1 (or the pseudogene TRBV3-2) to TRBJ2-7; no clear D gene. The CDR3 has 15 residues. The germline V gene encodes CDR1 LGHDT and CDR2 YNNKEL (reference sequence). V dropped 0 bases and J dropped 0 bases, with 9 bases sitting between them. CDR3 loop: CASSQDLSYSYEQYF. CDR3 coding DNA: TGTGCCAGCAGCCAAGATCTTAGCTACTCCTACGAGCAGTACTTC.

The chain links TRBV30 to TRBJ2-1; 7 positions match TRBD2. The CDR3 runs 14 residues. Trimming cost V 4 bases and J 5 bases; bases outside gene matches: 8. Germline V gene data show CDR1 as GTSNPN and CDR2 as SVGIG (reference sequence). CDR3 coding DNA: TGTGCCTGGAACAGTGGGAGGGCCAACAATGAGCAGTTCTTC. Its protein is CAWNSGRANNEQFF. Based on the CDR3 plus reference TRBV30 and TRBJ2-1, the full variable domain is SQTIHQWPATLVQPVGSPLSLECTVEGTSNPNLYWYRQAAGRGLQLLFYSVGIGQISSEVPQNLSASRPQDRQFILSSKKLLLSDSGFYLCAWNSGRANNEQFFGPGTRLTVL.

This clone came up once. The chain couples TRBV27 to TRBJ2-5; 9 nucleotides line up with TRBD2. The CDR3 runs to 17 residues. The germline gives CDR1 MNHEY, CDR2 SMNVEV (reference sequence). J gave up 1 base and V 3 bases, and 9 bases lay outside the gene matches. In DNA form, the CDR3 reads TGTGCCAGCAGTTTGAATGGCGGGAGGGCCCCCCAAGAGACCCAGTACTTC. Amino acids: CASSLNGGRAPQETQYF.

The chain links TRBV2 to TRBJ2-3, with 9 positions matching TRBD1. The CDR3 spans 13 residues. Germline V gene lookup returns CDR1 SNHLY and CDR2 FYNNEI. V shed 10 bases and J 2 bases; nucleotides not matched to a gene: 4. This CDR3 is CATGQGDTDTQYF. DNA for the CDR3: TGTGCCACGGGACAGGGAGACACAGATACGCAGTATTTT.

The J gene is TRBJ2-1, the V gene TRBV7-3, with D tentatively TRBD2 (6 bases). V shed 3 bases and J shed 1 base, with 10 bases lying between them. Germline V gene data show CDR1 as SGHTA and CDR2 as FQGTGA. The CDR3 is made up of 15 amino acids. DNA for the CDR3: TGTGCCAGCAGCTTCGGTAGCGGATCCTACAATGAGCAGTTCTTC. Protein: CASSFGSGSYNEQFF.

As DNA, the CDR3 is TGTGCCACCAGCAGAGCCGGGACAGGGGAAAGCGAGCAGTACTTC. Translating gives CATSRAGTGESEQYF. This chain links TRBV15 with TRBJ2-7; TRBD1 matches at 10 bases. CDR1 is LNHNV and CDR2 is YYDKDF in the germline V gene (reference sequence). V lost 1 base and J lost 6; bases outside the gene matches: 6. The CDR3 is made up of 15 amino acids.

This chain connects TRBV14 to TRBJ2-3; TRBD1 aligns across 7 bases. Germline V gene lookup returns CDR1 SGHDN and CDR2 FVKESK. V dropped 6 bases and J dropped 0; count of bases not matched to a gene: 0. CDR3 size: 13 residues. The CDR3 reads CASRGQSTDTQYF. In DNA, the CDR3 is TGTGCCAGCAGGGGACAGAGCACAGATACGCAGTATTTT.

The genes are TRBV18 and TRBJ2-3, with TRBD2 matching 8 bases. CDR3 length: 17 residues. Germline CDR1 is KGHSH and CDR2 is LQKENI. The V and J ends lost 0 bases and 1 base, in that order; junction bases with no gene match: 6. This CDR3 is CASSPPSGSIGTDTQYF. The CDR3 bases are TGTGCCAGCTCACCACCCAGCGGGAGCATTGGCACAGATACGCAGTATTTT.

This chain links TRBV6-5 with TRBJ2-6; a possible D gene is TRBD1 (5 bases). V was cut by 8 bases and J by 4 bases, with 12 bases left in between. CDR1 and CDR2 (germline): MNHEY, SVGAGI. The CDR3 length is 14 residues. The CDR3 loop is CASRVGPGANVLTF. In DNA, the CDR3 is TGTGCCAGCCGCGTGGGGCCCGGGGCCAACGTCCTGACTTTC.

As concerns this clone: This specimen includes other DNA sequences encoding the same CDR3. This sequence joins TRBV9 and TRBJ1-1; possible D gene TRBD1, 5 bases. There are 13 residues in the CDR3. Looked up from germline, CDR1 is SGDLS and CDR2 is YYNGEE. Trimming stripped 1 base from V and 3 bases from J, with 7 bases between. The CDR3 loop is CASSVQGDTEAFF. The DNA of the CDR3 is TGTGCCAGCAGCGTACAGGGTGACACTGAAGCTTTCTTT.

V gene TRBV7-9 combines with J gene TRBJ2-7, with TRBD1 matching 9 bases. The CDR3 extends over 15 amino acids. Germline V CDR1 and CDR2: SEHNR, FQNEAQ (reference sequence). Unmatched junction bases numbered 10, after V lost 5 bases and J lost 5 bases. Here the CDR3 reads CASSQDGTGTHEQYF. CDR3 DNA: TGTGCCAGCAGCCAGGACGGGACAGGGACCCACGAGCAGTACTTC. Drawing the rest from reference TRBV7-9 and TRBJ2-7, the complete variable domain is DTGVSQNPRHKITKRGQNVTFRCDPISEHNRLYWYRQTLGQGPEFLTYFQNEAQLEKSRLLSDRFSAERPKGSFSTLEIQRTEQGDSAMYLCASSQDGTGTHEQYFGPGTRLTVT.

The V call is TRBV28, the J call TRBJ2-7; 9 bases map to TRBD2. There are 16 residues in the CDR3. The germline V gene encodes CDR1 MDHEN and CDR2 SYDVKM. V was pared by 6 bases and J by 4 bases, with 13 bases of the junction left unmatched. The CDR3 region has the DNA TGTGCCAGCAGCGGTCTCGGGGCGGGAGGGTGGTACGAGCAGTACTTC. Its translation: CASSGLGAGGWYEQYF.

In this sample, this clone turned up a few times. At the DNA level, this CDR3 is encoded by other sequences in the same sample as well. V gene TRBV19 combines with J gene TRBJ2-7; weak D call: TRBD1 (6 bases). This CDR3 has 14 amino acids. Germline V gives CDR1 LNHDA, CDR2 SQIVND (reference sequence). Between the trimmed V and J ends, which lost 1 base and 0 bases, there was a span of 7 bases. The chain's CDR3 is CASSIGGGSYEQYF. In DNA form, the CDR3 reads TGTGCCAGTAGTATAGGAGGGGGCTCCTACGAGCAGTACTTC.

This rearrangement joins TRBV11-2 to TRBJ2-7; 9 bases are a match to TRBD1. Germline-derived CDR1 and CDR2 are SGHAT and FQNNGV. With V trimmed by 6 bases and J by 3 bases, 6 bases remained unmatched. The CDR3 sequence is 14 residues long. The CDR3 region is CASRVGQGNYEQYF. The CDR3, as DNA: TGTGCCAGCAGAGTGGGACAGGGCAACTACGAGCAGTACTTC. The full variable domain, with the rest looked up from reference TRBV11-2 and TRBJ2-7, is EAGVAQSPRYKIIEKRQSVAFWCNPISGHATLYWYQQILGQGPKLLIQFQNNGVVDDSQLPKDRFSAERLKGVDSTLKIQPAKLEDSAVYLCASRVGQGNYEQYFGPGTRLTVT.

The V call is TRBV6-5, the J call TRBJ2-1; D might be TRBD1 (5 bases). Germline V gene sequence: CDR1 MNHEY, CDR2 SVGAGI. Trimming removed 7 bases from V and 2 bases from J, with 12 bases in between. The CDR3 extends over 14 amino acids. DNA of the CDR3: TGTGCCAGCATGGGCAGGGCCACCTACAATGAGCAGTTCTTC. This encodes CASMGRATYNEQFF.

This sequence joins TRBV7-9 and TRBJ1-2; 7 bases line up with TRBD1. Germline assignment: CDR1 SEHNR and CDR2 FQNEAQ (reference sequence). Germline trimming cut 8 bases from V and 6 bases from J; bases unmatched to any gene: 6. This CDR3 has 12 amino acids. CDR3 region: CASLDRTDGYTF. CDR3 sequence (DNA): TGTGCCAGCCTGGACAGGACGGATGGCTACACCTTC.

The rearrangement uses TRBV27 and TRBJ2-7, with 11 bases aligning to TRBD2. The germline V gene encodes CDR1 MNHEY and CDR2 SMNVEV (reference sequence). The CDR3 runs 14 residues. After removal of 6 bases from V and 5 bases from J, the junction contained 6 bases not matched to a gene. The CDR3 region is CASSVSGRGDEQYF. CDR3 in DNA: TGTGCCAGCAGCGTTAGCGGGAGGGGCGACGAGCAGTACTTC.

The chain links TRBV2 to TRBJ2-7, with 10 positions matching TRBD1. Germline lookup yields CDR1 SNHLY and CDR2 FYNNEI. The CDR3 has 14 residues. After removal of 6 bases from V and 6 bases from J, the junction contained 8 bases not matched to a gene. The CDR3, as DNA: TGTGCCAGCAGCCTTGGACAGGGGGTCCTCGAGCAGTACTTC. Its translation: CASSLGQGVLEQYF. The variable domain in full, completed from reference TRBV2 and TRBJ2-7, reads EPEVTQTPSHQVTQMGQEVILRCVPISNHLYFYWYRQILGQKVEFLVSFYNNEISEKSEIFDDQFSVERPDGSNFTLKIRSTKLEDSAMYFCASSLGQGVLEQYFGPGTRLTVT.

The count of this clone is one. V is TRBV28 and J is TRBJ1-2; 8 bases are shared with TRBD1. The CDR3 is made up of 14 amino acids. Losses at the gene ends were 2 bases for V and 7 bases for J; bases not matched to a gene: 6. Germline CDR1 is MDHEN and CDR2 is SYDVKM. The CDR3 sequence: CASSLTGTGGGYTF. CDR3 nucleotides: TGTGCCAGCAGTTTAACCGGGACAGGCGGTGGCTACACCTTC.

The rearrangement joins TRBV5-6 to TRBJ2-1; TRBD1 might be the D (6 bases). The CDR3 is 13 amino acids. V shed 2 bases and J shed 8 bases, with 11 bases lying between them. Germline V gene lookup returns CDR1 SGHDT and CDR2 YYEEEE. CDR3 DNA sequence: TGTGCCAGCAGCTTACAGGGTTACCATGAGCAGTTCTTC. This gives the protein CASSLQGYHEQFF.